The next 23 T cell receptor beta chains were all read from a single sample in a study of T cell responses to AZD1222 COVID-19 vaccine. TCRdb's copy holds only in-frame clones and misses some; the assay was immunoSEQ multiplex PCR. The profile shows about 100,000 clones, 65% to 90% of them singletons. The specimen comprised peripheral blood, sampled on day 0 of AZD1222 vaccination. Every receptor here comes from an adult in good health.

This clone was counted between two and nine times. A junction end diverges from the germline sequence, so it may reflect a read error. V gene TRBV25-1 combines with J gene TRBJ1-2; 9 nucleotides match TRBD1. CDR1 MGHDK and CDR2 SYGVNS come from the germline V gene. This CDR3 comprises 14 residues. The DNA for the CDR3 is TGTGCAAGCACAATGGGACAGGGAAACTATGGCTACACCTTC. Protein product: CASTMGQGNYGYTF.

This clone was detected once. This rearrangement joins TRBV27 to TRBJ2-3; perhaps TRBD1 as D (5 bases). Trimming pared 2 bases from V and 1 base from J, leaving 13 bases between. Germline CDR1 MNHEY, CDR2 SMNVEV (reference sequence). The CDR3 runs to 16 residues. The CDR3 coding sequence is TGTGCCAGCAGTTTACAGGGTGGTCGTGGCACAGATACGCAGTATTTT. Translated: CASSLQGGRGTDTQYF.

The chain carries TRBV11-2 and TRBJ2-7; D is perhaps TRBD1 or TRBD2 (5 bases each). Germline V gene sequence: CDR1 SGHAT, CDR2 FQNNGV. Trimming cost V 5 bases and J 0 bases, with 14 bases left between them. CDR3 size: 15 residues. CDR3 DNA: TGTGCCAGCAGCCCCATCAAGGGGACCTCCTACGAGCAGTACTTC. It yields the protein CASSPIKGTSYEQYF. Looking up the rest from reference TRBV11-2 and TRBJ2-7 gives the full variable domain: EAGVAQSPRYKIIEKRQSVAFWCNPISGHATLYWYQQILGQGPKLLIQFQNNGVVDDSQLPKDRFSAERLKGVDSTLKIQPAKLEDSAVYLCASSPIKGTSYEQYFGPGTRLTVT.

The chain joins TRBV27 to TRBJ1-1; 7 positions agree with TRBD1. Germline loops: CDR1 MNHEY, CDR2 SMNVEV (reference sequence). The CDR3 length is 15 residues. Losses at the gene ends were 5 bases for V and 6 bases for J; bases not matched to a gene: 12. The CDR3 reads CASSTTGIPSAEAFF. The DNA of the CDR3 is TGTGCCAGCAGTACGACAGGGATACCCTCAGCTGAAGCTTTCTTT.

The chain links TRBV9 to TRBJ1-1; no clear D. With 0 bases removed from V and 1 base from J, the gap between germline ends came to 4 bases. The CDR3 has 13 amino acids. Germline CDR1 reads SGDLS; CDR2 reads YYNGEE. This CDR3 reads CASSVAENTEAFF. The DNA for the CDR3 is TGTGCCAGCAGCGTAGCCGAGAACACTGAAGCTTTCTTT.

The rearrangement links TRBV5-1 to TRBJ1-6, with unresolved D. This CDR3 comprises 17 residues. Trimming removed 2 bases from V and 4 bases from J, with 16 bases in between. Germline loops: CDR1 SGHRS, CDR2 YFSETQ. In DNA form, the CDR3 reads TGCGCCAGCAGCTTAGAAGGACTAACCGTATATAATTCACCCCTCCACTTT. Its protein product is CASSLEGLTVYNSPLHF.

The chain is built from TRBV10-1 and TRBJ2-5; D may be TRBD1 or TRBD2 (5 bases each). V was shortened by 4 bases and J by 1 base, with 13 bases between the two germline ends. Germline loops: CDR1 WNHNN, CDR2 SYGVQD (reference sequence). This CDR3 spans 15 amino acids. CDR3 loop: CASSGDGAVQETQYF. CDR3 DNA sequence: TGCGCCAGCAGTGGCGACGGGGCGGTCCAAGAGACCCAGTACTTC.

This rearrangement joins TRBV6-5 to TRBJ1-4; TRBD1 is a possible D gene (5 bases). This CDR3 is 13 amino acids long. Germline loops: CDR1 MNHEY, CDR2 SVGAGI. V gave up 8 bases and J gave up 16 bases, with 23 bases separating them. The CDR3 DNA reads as TGTGCCAGCCAAACTCGAGGACAAGGGAAGTGGTTTTTT. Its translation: CASQTRGQGKWFF.

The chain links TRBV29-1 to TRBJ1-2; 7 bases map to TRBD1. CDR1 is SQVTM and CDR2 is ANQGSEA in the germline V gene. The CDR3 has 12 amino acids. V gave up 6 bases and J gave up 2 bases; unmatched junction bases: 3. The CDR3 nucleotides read TGCAGCGTCGCGGGACAGAACTATGGCTACACCTTC. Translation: CSVAGQNYGYTF.

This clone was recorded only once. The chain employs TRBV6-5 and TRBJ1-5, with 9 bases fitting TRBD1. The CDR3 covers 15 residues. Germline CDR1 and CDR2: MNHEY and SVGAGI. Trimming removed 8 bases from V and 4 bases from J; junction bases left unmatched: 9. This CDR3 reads CASAVGTGFNQPQHF. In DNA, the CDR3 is TGTGCCAGCGCTGTCGGGACAGGGTTTAATCAGCCCCAGCATTTT.

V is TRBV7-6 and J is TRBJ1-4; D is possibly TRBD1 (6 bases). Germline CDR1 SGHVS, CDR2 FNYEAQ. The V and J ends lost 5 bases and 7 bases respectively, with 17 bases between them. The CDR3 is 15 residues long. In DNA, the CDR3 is TGTGCCAGCAGCCCCCGAACAGGGAAGGCTGAAAAACTGTTTTTT. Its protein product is CASSPRTGKAEKLFF.

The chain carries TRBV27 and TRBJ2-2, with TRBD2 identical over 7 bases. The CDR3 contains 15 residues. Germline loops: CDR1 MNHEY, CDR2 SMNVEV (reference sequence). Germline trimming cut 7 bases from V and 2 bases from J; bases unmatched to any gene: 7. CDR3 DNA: TGTGCCAGCATCCGTTGGGAGGGCAACACCGGGGAGCTGTTTTTT. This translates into CASIRWEGNTGELFF.

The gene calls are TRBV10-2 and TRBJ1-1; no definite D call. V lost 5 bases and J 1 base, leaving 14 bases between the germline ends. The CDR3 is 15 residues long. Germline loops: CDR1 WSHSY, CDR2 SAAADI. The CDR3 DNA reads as TGCGCCAGCAGTCCTGATAAACACCAGAACACTGAAGCTTTCTTT. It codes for CASSPDKHQNTEAFF.

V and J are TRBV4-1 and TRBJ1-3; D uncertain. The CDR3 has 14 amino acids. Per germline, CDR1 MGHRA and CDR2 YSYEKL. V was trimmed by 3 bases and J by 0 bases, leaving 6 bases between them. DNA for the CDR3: TGCGCCAGCAGCCATTCAAGCTCTGGAAACACCATATATTTT. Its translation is CASSHSSSGNTIYF.

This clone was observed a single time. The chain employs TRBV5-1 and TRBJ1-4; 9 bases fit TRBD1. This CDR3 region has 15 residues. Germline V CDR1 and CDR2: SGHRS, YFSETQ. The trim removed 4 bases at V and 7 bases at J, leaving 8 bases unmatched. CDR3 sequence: CASSRTGTGSEKLFF. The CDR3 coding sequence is TGCGCCAGCAGCCGTACCGGGACAGGGAGTGAAAAACTGTTTTTT.

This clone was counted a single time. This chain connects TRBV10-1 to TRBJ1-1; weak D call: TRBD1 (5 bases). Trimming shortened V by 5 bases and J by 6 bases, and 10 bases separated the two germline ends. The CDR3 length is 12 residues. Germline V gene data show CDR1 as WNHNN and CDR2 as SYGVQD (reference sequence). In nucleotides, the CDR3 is TGCGCCAGCAGTCCAGGGTGGGCTGAAGCTTTCTTT. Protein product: CASSPGWAEAFF.

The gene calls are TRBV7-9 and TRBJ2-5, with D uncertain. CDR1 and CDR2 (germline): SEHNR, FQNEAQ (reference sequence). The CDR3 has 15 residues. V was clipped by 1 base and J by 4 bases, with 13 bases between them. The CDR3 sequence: CASSLVSFGSETQYF. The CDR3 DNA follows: TGTGCCAGCAGCTTAGTTAGTTTTGGGTCAGAGACCCAGTACTTC.

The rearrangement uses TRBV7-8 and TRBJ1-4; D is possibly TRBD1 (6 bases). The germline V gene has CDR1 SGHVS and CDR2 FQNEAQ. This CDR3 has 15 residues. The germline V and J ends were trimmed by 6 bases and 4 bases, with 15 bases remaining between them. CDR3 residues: CASSRNRALNEKLFF. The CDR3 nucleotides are TGTGCCAGCAGTCGCAACAGGGCTCTTAATGAAAAACTGTTTTTT.

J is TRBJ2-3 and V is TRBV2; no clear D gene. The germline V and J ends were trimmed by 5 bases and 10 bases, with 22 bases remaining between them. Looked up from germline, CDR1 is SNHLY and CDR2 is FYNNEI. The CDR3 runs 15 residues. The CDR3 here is CASSSGRTSPVSQYF. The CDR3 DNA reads TGTGCCAGCAGTTCCGGGCGGACCAGCCCCGTGTCGCAGTATTTT.

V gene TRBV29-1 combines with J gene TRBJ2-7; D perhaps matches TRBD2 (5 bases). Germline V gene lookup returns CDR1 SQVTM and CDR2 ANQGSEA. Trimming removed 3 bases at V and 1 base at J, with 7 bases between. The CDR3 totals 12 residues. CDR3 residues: CSVEEESYEQYF. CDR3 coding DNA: TGCAGCGTTGAGGAGGAGTCCTACGAGCAGTACTTC.

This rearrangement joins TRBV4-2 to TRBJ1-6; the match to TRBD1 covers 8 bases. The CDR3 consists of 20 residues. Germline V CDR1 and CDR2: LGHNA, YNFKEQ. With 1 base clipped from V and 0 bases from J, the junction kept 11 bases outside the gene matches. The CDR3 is CASSQAFRGQFNSYNSPLHF. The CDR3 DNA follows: TGTGCCAGCAGCCAAGCATTCAGGGGGCAATTCAACTCCTATAATTCACCCCTCCACTTT.

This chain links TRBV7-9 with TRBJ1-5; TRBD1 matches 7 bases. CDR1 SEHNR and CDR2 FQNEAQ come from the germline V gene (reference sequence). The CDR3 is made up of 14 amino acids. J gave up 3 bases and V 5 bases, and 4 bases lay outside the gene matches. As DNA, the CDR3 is TGTGCCAGCAGCCGGGACAGTATCAATCAGCCCCAGCATTTT. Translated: CASSRDSINQPQHF.

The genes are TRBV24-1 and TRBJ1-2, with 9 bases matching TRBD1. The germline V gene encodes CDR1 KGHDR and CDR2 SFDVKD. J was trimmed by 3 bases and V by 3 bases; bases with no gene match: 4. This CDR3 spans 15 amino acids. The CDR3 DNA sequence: TGTGCCACCAGTGATCCTACAGGGGGCGACTATGGCTACACCTTC. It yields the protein CATSDPTGGDYGYTF.